This section outlines one T cell receptor beta chain sequence together with its context. PCR amplification relied on 60 Vbeta primers (plus 13 Jbeta primers). The table came from immunoSEQ multiplex PCR; TCRdb's copy has only in-frame clones and leaves some out. The sample lists 150,000 or so clones; 70% to 90% were seen once. These data originate in a study of cytomegalovirus exposure and HLA in healthy donors. CDR1 and CDR2 (germline): SGDLS, YYNGEE. This CDR3 has 14 residues. The V and J ends lost 0 bases and 7 bases respectively, with 11 bases between them. The sequencing sample was made of PBMCs. This clonotype was sampled from a man aged 18 to 35 in good health and CMV-seropositive. The V gene is TRBV9, the J gene TRBJ2-1, with D tentatively TRBD2 (5 bases). In DNA form, the CDR3 reads TGTGCCAGCAGCGTAGCTCAGTCGGGGAATGAGCAGTTCTTC. It is translated as CASSVAQSGNEQFF.